The 28 T cell receptor beta chains below come from one sample, sequenced in a study of blood T cells in healthy people across ages. The use of a sample-barcoded 5' primer and a J-beta primer mix characterized a second PCR of about 6 to 12 cycles. Each CDR3 protein is one row after TCRdb ran MiXCR on the 5' RACE reads. The data contain around 2 million distinct CDR3 sequences, about two fifths of them singletons. Sequencing input: blood. These receptors came from a human donor in good health.

This clonotype showed up just once. This sequence joins TRBV3-1 and TRBJ1-1, with 7 nucleotides matching TRBD1. CDR3 length: 13 residues. The V gene end was trimmed by 3 bases and the J gene end by 6 bases; junction bases not matched to a gene: 4. Germline CDR1 and CDR2: LGHDT and YNNKEL (reference sequence). CDR3: CASSQNQGAEAFF. Here the CDR3 DNA reads TGTGCCAGCAGCCAGAATCAGGGGGCTGAAGCTTTCTTT.

The sample holds a few counts of this clonotype. The chain joins TRBV6-5 to TRBJ2-3; no reliable D call. This CDR3 has 15 residues. V lost 0 bases to trimming and J lost 2 bases, with 9 bases between them. CDR1 and CDR2 (germline): MNHEY, SVGAGI. CDR3 protein: CASSYSPADTDTQYF. CDR3 DNA sequence: TGTGCCAGCAGTTACTCGCCTGCGGACACAGATACGCAGTATTTT.

Only a few counts were recorded for this clonotype. V gene TRBV12-3 or TRBV12-4 combines with J gene TRBJ1-2; D not certain. The germline V and J ends were trimmed by 3 bases and 0 bases, with 8 bases remaining between them. The CDR3 length is 14 residues. The CDR3 loop reads CASSFKDSNYGYTF. For the CDR3, the DNA is TGTGCCAGCAGTTTCAAGGATTCTAACTATGGCTACACCTTC.

The chain links TRBV20-1 to TRBJ2-7; 8 bases agree with TRBD1. Germline V gene sequence: CDR1 DFQATT, CDR2 SNEGSKA (reference sequence). The J segment lost 1 base and the V segment lost 5 bases, leaving 4 bases of the junction unmatched. This CDR3 comprises 13 residues. CDR3 nucleotides: TGCAGTGCTCGGACAGGGTGGTCCTACGAGCAGTACTTC. Protein product: CSARTGWSYEQYF.

This clonotype was seen at least ten times. This sequence joins TRBV4-3 and TRBJ1-4, with TRBD1 as a possible D gene (5 bases). Between the trimmed V and J ends, which lost 1 base and 4 bases, there was a span of 7 bases. The germline CDR1 and CDR2 sequences are LGHNA and YSLEER. The CDR3 totals 14 residues. CDR3 in DNA: TGCGCCAGCAGCCAAGGACAGTTTAATGAAAAACTGTTTTTT. Translation gives CASSQGQFNEKLFF.

The V gene is TRBV28, the J gene TRBJ1-2; TRBD1 matches at 9 bases. CDR3 length: 14 residues. Per the germline V gene, CDR1 is MDHEN and CDR2 is SYDVKM. The ends lost 10 bases at V and 4 bases at J; junction bases unmatched: 10. The CDR3 DNA follows: TGTGCCATCTCTTCCGGGACAGGGATCTATGGCTACACCTTC. Its protein product is CAISSGTGIYGYTF.

The chain couples TRBV7-8 to TRBJ2-1; 7 positions match TRBD2. Germline V gene data show CDR1 as SGHVS and CDR2 as FQNEAQ. The CDR3 has 15 amino acids. V trimming: 8 bases; J trimming: 4 bases; junction bases outside the gene matches: 11. The CDR3 spells CASAHRFSGYNEQFF. The DNA of the CDR3 is TGTGCCAGCGCTCACCGGTTTAGCGGGTACAATGAGCAGTTCTTC.

This sequence joins TRBV5-5 and TRBJ2-2, with D possibly TRBD2 on 5 matching bases. In germline, CDR1 is SGHKS, CDR2 YYEKEE (reference sequence). Trimming left V 10 bases short and J 1 base short, with 20 bases between. The CDR3 is made up of 16 amino acids. In DNA, the CDR3 is TGTGCCGGCCAGAAGGGAGCCGGACTGAACACCGGGGAGCTGTTTTTT. Translating gives CAGQKGAGLNTGELFF.

This clonotype occurred a few times. The J gene is TRBJ1-4, the V gene TRBV13; D remains ambiguous. The CDR3 extends over 15 amino acids. CDR1 PRHDT and CDR2 FYEKMQ come from the germline V gene (reference sequence). Trimming removed 5 bases from V and 0 bases from J, with 10 bases in between. The CDR3 is CASSGRVATNEKLFF. The CDR3 coding sequence is TGTGCCAGCAGCGGTCGGGTTGCAACTAATGAAAAACTGTTTTTT.

The sample holds a few counts of this clonotype. The chain joins TRBV7-2 to TRBJ2-3, with D unresolved. With 1 base removed from V and 2 bases from J, the gap between germline ends came to 10 bases. Germline lookup yields CDR1 SGHTA and CDR2 FQGNSA. CDR3 size: 15 residues. CDR3 coding DNA: TGTGCCAGCAGCTTAGTGGTGAAGAACACAGATACGCAGTATTTT. Translated: CASSLVVKNTDTQYF. Full variable domain (rest looked up from reference TRBV7-2 and TRBJ2-3): GAGVSQSPSNKVTEKGKDVELRCDPISGHTALYWYRQSLGQGLEFLIYFQGNSAPDKSGLPSDRFSAERTGGSVSTLTIQRTQQEDSAVYLCASSLVVKNTDTQYFGPGTRLTVL.

This clonotype showed up just a few times. The chain is built from TRBV30 and TRBJ1-2; TRBD1 aligns across 7 bases. Per germline, CDR1 GTSNPN and CDR2 SVGIG (reference sequence). This CDR3 spans 18 amino acids. Trimming removed 7 bases from V and 0 bases from J; junction bases left unmatched: 20. As DNA, the CDR3 is TGTGCCTCCACCTCGGACAGGTCGGGGATTTCAGCTAACTATGGCTACACCTTC. Translation gives CASTSDRSGISANYGYTF.

This clonotype was seen only a few times. The chain joins TRBV20-1 to TRBJ2-5; 8 nucleotides agree with TRBD1. This CDR3 region has 15 residues. Per the germline V gene, CDR1 is DFQATT and CDR2 is SNEGSKA (reference sequence). V lost 1 base to trimming and J lost 5 bases; unmatched junction nucleotides: 9. The CDR3 nucleotides read TGCAGTGCTAGAGTAGACAGGGGTGGTGCGGAGACCCAGTACTTC. Protein: CSARVDRGGAETQYF.

Details on this clonotype: Mismatch with germline at one junction end may stem from a read error. The chain has TRBV29-1 and TRBJ2-5, with 12 positions matching TRBD2. Germline V gives CDR1 SQVTM, CDR2 ANQGSEA. The CDR3 is 14 residues long. CDR3 protein: CSVLAGGEQETRYF. The CDR3 bases are TGCAGCGTTCTAGCGGGGGGGGAACAAGAGACCCGGTACTTC.

The V call is TRBV20-1, the J call TRBJ2-3, with a tentative D call TRBD1 (5 bases). The CDR3 has 14 amino acids. V was trimmed by 0 bases and J by 0 bases, leaving 7 bases between them. Germline assignment: CDR1 DFQATT and CDR2 SNEGSKA (reference sequence). CDR3 sequence (DNA): TGCAGTGCTAGAGATCGACAGAGCACAGATACGCAGTATTTT. Its translation is CSARDRQSTDTQYF.

This clonotype was picked up a small number of times. This may be a read error, as it is one base from a much larger clone. The rearrangement links TRBV29-1 to TRBJ2-6, with D possibly being TRBD1 (5 bases). There are 13 residues in the CDR3. Per germline, CDR1 SQVTM and CDR2 ANQGSEA. The CDR3 nucleotides are TGCAGCGTTGATACCTCTGGGGCCAACGTCCGGACTTTC. Its protein is CSVDTSGANVRTF.

This clonotype has more than one count but fewer than ten. The chain uses TRBV7-2 and TRBJ2-7; D assignment may be TRBD1 or TRBD2 (5 bases each). The CDR3 has 14 amino acids. The V end lost 5 bases, the J end lost 3 bases, and 14 bases lay between the germline ends. CDR1 is SGHTA and CDR2 is FQGNSA in the germline V gene. This chain's CDR3 is CASSASGTHYEQYF. The CDR3 DNA is TGTGCCAGCAGCGCGTCCGGGACGCACTACGAGCAGTACTTC.

The chain carries TRBV20-1 and TRBJ1-1, with D unclear. Germline-derived CDR1 and CDR2 are DFQATT and SNEGSKA (reference sequence). V was clipped by 3 bases and J by 4 bases, with 3 bases between them. The CDR3 spans 10 residues. As DNA, the CDR3 is TGCAGTGCTAGGGTCACTGAAGCTTTCTTT. Translated, it gives CSARVTEAFF.

Written as DNA, the CDR3 is TGCAGTGCCTCGGGAGGGCCCCAGCATTTT. Amino acids: CSASGGPQHF. The V and J genes are TRBV20-1 and TRBJ1-5, with D unclear. Between the trimmed V and J ends, which lost 6 bases and 9 bases, there was a span of 9 bases. The V gene's germline CDR1 is DFQATT and CDR2 SNEGSKA (reference sequence). The CDR3 consists of 10 residues.

The V and J genes are TRBV5-1 and TRBJ1-1; possibly TRBD1 for D (6 bases). CDR1 SGHRS and CDR2 YFSETQ come from the germline V gene. The CDR3 covers 15 residues. V lost 7 bases and J lost 0, with 16 bases in between. CDR3 amino acids: CASRLGGDMNTEAFF. The CDR3 coding sequence is TGCGCCAGCCGTCTCGGTGGGGACATGAACACTGAAGCTTTCTTT.

The gene calls are TRBV11-2 and TRBJ2-4; 10 bases fit TRBD1. The end of the DNA fits TRBJ2-7 better, so the J call may be wrong. The CDR3 is 16 amino acids. Germline lookup yields CDR1 SGHAT and CDR2 FQNNGV. The CDR3 here is CASSQHPGTGANEQYF. For the CDR3, the DNA is TGTGCCAGCAGCCAGCACCCCGGGACAGGGGCAAACGAGCAGTACTTC.

The V and J genes are TRBV12-3 or TRBV12-4 and TRBJ2-3; D remains unclear. The V end was cut by 3 bases, the J end by 1 base, with 17 bases between. The CDR3 contains 17 residues. In DNA, the CDR3 is TGTGCCAGCAGTTTTCTTCTCCTAGGCGGCGGCACAGATACGCAGTATTTT. It translates to CASSFLLLGGGTDTQYF.

This clonotype was seen only a few times. The V gene is TRBV7-9, the J gene TRBJ2-5; 9 bases are a match to TRBD2. V was clipped by 5 bases and J by 2 bases; unmatched bases: 3. The CDR3 sequence is 14 residues long. Germline V gene sequence: CDR1 SEHNR, CDR2 FQNEAQ (reference sequence). The chain's CDR3 is CASSILAGQETQYF. The CDR3 DNA is TGTGCCAGCAGCATTCTAGCGGGGCAAGAGACCCAGTACTTC.

The genes are TRBV7-2 and TRBJ1-2; D uncertain. The CDR3 extends over 16 amino acids. In germline, CDR1 is SGHTA, CDR2 FQGNSA. V dropped 5 bases and J dropped 2 bases, with 18 bases sitting between them. CDR3 in amino acids: CASSPTVGYGNYGYTF. As DNA, the CDR3 is TGTGCCAGCAGCCCCACAGTGGGGTATGGAAACTATGGCTACACCTTC.

This clonotype was picked up a small number of times. The gene calls are TRBV20-1 and TRBJ2-3; TRBD2 matches at 11 bases. From germline, CDR1 is DFQATT and CDR2 SNEGSKA (reference sequence). The CDR3 spans 15 residues. V shed 6 bases and J 3 bases; nucleotides not matched to a gene: 8. CDR3 residues: CSAASGGYMTDTQYF. The DNA for the CDR3 is TGCAGTGCCGCTAGCGGGGGGTATATGACAGATACGCAGTATTTT.

The chain couples TRBV20-1 to TRBJ2-3; TRBD2 matches at 7 bases. The CDR3 covers 14 residues. V shed 0 bases and J 10 bases; nucleotides not matched to a gene: 10. CDR1 is DFQATT and CDR2 is SNEGSKA in the germline V gene (reference sequence). The CDR3 here is CSARDASSGNAQYF. In DNA form, the CDR3 reads TGCAGTGCTAGAGATGCGTCTAGCGGTAACGCGCAGTATTTT.

The chain uses TRBV7-6 and TRBJ2-3; perhaps TRBD2 as D (6 bases). From germline, CDR1 is SGHVS and CDR2 FNYEAQ. Trimming cost V 5 bases and J 4 bases, with 13 bases left between them. This CDR3 has 14 amino acids. The chain's CDR3 is CASSHGGSADTQYF. Written as DNA, the CDR3 is TGTGCCAGCAGCCACGGGGGATCCGCAGATACGCAGTATTTT.

This chain joins TRBV30 and TRBJ1-2, with D maybe TRBD1 (5 bases). The CDR3 extends over 13 amino acids. The V gene lost 2 bases and the J gene lost 8 bases, with 15 bases spanning the gap. Germline CDR1 and CDR2: GTSNPN and SVGIG (reference sequence). CDR3 sequence: CAWSTGQGVGYTF. CDR3 DNA sequence: TGTGCCTGGAGTACGGGGCAGGGCGTAGGCTACACCTTC.

This clonotype was counted between two and nine times. The chain combines TRBV20-1 with TRBJ1-2, with D tentatively TRBD1 (5 bases). The CDR3 length is 11 residues. CDR1 is DFQATT and CDR2 is SNEGSKA in the germline V gene (reference sequence). Trimming removed 5 bases at V and 4 bases at J, with 8 bases between. The CDR3 sequence: CSAWGLYGYTF. The CDR3 coding sequence is TGCAGTGCTTGGGGCCTCTATGGCTACACCTTC.